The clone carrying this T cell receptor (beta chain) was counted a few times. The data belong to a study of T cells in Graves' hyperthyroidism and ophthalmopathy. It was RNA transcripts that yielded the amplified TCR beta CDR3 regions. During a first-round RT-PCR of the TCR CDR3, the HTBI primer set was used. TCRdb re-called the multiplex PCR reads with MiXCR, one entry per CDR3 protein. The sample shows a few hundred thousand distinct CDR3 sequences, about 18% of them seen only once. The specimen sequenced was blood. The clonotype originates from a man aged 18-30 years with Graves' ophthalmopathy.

The CDR3 loop is CASSPRTSGASTDTQYF. The CDR3 DNA reads TGTGCCAGCAGCCCTCGGACTAGCGGGGCTAGCACAGATACGCAGTATTTT. The chain joins TRBV9 to TRBJ2-3, with TRBD2 matching 12 bases. There are 17 residues in the CDR3. V lost 4 bases to trimming and J lost 0 bases; unmatched junction nucleotides: 6. Germline values: CDR1 SGDLS, CDR2 YYNGEE.